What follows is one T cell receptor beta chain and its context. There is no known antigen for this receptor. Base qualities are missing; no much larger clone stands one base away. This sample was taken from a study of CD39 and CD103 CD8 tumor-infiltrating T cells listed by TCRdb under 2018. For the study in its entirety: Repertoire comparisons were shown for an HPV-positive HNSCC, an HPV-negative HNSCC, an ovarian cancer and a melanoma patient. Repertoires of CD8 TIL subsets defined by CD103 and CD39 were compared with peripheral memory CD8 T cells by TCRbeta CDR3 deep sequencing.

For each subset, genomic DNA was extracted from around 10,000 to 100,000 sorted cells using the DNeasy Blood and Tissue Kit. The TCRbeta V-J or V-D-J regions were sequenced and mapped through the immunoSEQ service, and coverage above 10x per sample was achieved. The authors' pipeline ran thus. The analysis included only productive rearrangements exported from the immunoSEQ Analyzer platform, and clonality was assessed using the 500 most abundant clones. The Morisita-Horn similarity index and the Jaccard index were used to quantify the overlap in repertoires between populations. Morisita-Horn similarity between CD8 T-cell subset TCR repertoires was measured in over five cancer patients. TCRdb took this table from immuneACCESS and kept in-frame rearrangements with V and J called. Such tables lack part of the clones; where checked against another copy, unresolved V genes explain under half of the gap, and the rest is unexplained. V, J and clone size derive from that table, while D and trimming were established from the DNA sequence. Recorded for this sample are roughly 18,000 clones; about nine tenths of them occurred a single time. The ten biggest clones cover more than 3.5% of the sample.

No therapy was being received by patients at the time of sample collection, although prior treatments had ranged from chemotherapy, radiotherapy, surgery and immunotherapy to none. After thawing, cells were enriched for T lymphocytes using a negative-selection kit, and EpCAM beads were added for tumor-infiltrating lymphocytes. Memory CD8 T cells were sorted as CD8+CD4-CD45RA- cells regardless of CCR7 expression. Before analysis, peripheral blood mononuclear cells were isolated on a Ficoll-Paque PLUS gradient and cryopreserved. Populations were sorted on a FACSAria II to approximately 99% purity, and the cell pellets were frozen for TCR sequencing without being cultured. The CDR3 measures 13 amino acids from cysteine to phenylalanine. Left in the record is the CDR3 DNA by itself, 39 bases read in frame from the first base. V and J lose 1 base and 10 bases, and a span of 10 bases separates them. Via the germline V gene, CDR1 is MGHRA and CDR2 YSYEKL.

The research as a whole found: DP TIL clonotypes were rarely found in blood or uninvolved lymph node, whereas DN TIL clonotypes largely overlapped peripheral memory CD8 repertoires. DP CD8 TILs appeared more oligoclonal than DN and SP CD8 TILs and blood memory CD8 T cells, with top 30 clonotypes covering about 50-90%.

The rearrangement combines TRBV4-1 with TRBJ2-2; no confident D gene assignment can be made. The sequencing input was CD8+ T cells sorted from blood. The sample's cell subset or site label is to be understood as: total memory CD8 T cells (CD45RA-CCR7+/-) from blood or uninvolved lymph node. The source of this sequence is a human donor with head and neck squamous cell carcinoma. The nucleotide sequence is TGCGCCAGCAGCCAAGTAGGCAGAGAGGAGCTGTTTTTT. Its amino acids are CASSQVGREELFF.